A selection of T cell receptor beta chains follows, all from one sample in a study of blood T cell repertoires in COVID-19. The method was immunoSEQ multiplex PCR; TCRdb's version includes in-frame clones alone and lacks a portion of them. The sample yields 240,000 or so clones, around 80% seen once. Specimen: peripheral blood. The receptors were sampled from a woman older than 75 with acute or convalescent COVID-19. Each CDR3 is given with its conserved first and last residue. A D gene is named only where the DNA matches it firmly. Size tells how often a clone was seen (once, few, many) or the class of an expanded clone, and some rows leave it out.

j_call: TRBJ2-5
clone_size: once
d_call: NA
v_call: TRBV6-6
cdr3_nt: TGTGCCAGCAGTTACGGGCACTTAAGACAAGAGACCCAGTACTTC
cdr3_aa: CASSYGHLRQETQYF

j_call: TRBJ1-4
clone_size: once
d_call: NA
v_call: TRBV2
cdr3_nt: TGTGCCAGCAGTGAAGTGGTCAGTAATGAAAAACTGTTTTTT
cdr3_aa: CASSEVVSNEKLFF

j_call: TRBJ2-7
clone_size: NA
d_call: NA
v_call: TRBV4-1
cdr3_nt: TGCGCCAGCAGCCAAGATCAGGGCAGTACTCGATACGAGCAGTACTTC
cdr3_aa: CASSQDQGSTRYEQYF

j_call: TRBJ1-6
clone_size: NA
d_call: NA
v_call: TRBV7-8
cdr3_nt: TGTGCCAGCAGCTTATTTCCCTCTCCCAGTAATTCACCCCTCCACTTT
cdr3_aa: CASSLFPSPSNSPLHF

j_call: TRBJ2-1
clone_size: NA
d_call: TRBD2
v_call: TRBV5-5
cdr3_nt: TGTGCCAGCAGTTTTGTTACTAGCGGGAGGGACGGTGAGCAGTTCTTC
cdr3_aa: CASSFVTSGRDGEQFF

j_call: TRBJ2-3
clone_size: NA
d_call: TRBD2
v_call: TRBV6-5
cdr3_nt: TGTGCCAGCAGTCTAGTAGCGGGGCCCACCGATACGCAGTATTTT
cdr3_aa: CASSLVAGPTDTQYF

j_call: TRBJ2-3
clone_size: NA
d_call: TRBD2
v_call: TRBV10-3
cdr3_nt: TGTGCCACCGGGGGGCTAGCGGGGCCAGATACGCAGTATTTT
cdr3_aa: CATGGLAGPDTQYF

j_call: TRBJ1-1
clone_size: NA
d_call: NA
v_call: TRBV14
cdr3_nt: TGTGCCAGCAGCCGCGGTCTGGCCACTGAAGCTTTCTTT
cdr3_aa: CASSRGLATEAFF

j_call: TRBJ2-5
clone_size: NA
d_call: NA
v_call: TRBV19
cdr3_nt: TGTGCCAGTAGTATGCTCGGAGTTGCCCAGTACTTC
cdr3_aa: CASSMLGVAQYF

j_call: TRBJ1-2
clone_size: NA
d_call: NA
v_call: TRBV27
cdr3_nt: TGTGCCAGCAGTTTATCCCCGACAGAGCTTAACTATGGCTACACCTTC
cdr3_aa: CASSLSPTELNYGYTF

j_call: TRBJ2-7
clone_size: NA
d_call: TRBD2
v_call: TRBV7-2
cdr3_nt: TGTGCCAGCAGCTCCGGGACTAGCGTCTACGAGCAGTACTTC
cdr3_aa: CASSSGTSVYEQYF

j_call: TRBJ2-1
clone_size: NA
d_call: TRBD1
v_call: TRBV12-5
cdr3_nt: TGTGCTAGTGGTTCGGGACAGGGGGGCCAGGGTGAGCAGTTCTTC
cdr3_aa: CASGSGQGGQGEQFF

j_call: TRBJ1-5
clone_size: NA
d_call: NA
v_call: TRBV6-5
cdr3_nt: TGTGCCAGCAGTTACTCAGCGGGGGGCCATCAGCCCCAGCATTTT
cdr3_aa: CASSYSAGGHQPQHF

j_call: TRBJ2-7
clone_size: NA
d_call: TRBD2
v_call: TRBV7-3
cdr3_nt: TGTGCCAGCAGCTTAAACCCCACTAGCGGGAACTACGAGCAGTACTTC
cdr3_aa: CASSLNPTSGNYEQYF

j_call: TRBJ2-6
clone_size: NA
d_call: NA
v_call: TRBV19
cdr3_nt: TGTGCCAGTAGTATAAGACGGGACTCTGGGGCCAACGTCCTGACTTTC
cdr3_aa: CASSIRRDSGANVLTF

j_call: TRBJ1-4
clone_size: NA
d_call: NA
v_call: TRBV5-4
cdr3_nt: TGTGCCAGCAGCTTGGACAGGGAAAGAGAAAAACTGTTTTTT
cdr3_aa: CASSLDREREKLFF

j_call: TRBJ2-1
clone_size: NA
d_call: NA
v_call: TRBV5-5
cdr3_nt: TGTGCCAGCAGCCTAATCAGGAAGCAGTTCTTC
cdr3_aa: CASSLIRKQFF

j_call: TRBJ2-1
clone_size: NA
d_call: TRBD2
v_call: TRBV9
cdr3_nt: TGTGCCAGCAGCGTAGGCGGGGGTAATGAGCAGTTCTTC
cdr3_aa: CASSVGGGNEQFF

j_call: TRBJ1-2
clone_size: once
d_call: NA
v_call: TRBV9
cdr3_nt: TGTGCCAGCAGCGTAGGGCAGGGATATGGCTACACCTTC
cdr3_aa: CASSVGQGYGYTF

j_call: TRBJ1-3
clone_size: few
d_call: NA
v_call: TRBV9
cdr3_nt: TGTGCCAGCAGCGTTTCTAGCCAAGGAAACACCATATATTTT
cdr3_aa: CASSVSSQGNTIYF

j_call: TRBJ1-3
clone_size: few
d_call: TRBD1
v_call: TRBV3-1/TRBV3-2
cdr3_nt: TGTGCCAGCAGCGGGGTAGACAGGGTCGATGGAAACACCATATATTTT
cdr3_aa: CASSGVDRVDGNTIYF

j_call: TRBJ2-2
clone_size: NA
d_call: TRBD1
v_call: TRBV9
cdr3_nt: TGTGCCAGCAGCGTCGGGACAGCGAACACCGGGGAGCTGTTTTTT
cdr3_aa: CASSVGTANTGELFF

j_call: TRBJ2-7
clone_size: NA
d_call: TRBD2
v_call: TRBV20-1
cdr3_nt: TGCAGTGTAGCGGGAGATCACGAGCAGTACTTC
cdr3_aa: CSVAGDHEQYF

j_call: TRBJ2-3
clone_size: NA
d_call: TRBD1
v_call: TRBV19
cdr3_nt: TGTGCCAGTAAGAGGGGACAGGGCACAGATACGCAGTATTTT
cdr3_aa: CASKRGQGTDTQYF

j_call: TRBJ1-2
clone_size: NA
d_call: TRBD1
v_call: TRBV7-3
cdr3_nt: TGTGCCAGCAGCCTGACCGGACAGGGATCTGGCTACACCTTC
cdr3_aa: CASSLTGQGSGYTF

j_call: TRBJ1-2
clone_size: NA
d_call: NA
v_call: TRBV21-1
cdr3_nt: TGTGCCAGAGAATGGACAGAGAAGTATGGCTACACCTTC
cdr3_aa: CAREWTEKYGYTF

j_call: TRBJ2-3
clone_size: NA
d_call: NA
v_call: TRBV6-2/TRBV6-3
cdr3_nt: TGTGCCAGCAGTTACTCGAGGTCAGGGGCCGGCACAGATACGCAGTATTTT
cdr3_aa: CASSYSRSGAGTDTQYF

j_call: TRBJ1-1
clone_size: NA
d_call: NA
v_call: TRBV5-6
cdr3_nt: TGTGCCAGCAGATTACAGCAAATGAACACTGAAGCTTTCTTT
cdr3_aa: CASRLQQMNTEAFF

j_call: TRBJ1-4
clone_size: NA
d_call: TRBD1
v_call: TRBV28
cdr3_nt: TGTGCCAGCAGTTTACCCGCGGGACAGGGCCCAACTAATGAAAAACTGTTTTTT
cdr3_aa: CASSLPAGQGPTNEKLFF

j_call: TRBJ2-3
clone_size: NA
d_call: NA
v_call: TRBV5-8
cdr3_nt: TGTGCCAGCAGGCTACTCGACTACCTATACACAGATACGCAGTATTTT
cdr3_aa: CASRLLDYLYTDTQYF

j_call: TRBJ1-2
clone_size: NA
d_call: NA
v_call: TRBV6-1
cdr3_nt: TGTGCCAGCAGTGAAGAAATGACAGTCTATGGCTACACCTTC
cdr3_aa: CASSEEMTVYGYTF

j_call: TRBJ1-1
clone_size: NA
d_call: TRBD1
v_call: TRBV10-1
cdr3_nt: TGCGCCAGCAGTGAGTCTCGGACAGGGGCGCTAGGGGCTGAAGCTTTCTTT
cdr3_aa: CASSESRTGALGAEAFF

j_call: TRBJ1-1
clone_size: NA
d_call: TRBD1
v_call: TRBV7-9
cdr3_nt: TGTGCCAGCAGGCAACAGGGGGTCACTGAAGCTTTCTTT
cdr3_aa: CASRQQGVTEAFF

j_call: TRBJ2-1
clone_size: NA
d_call: TRBD1
v_call: TRBV3-1/TRBV3-2
cdr3_nt: TGTGCCAGCAGCCTAGGACAGGGGGCACGTGAGCAGTTCTTC
cdr3_aa: CASSLGQGAREQFF

j_call: TRBJ1-2
clone_size: NA
d_call: NA
v_call: TRBV28
cdr3_nt: TGTGCCAGCAGGTCTCCGGGACAAATGATGGATGGCTACACCTTC
cdr3_aa: CASRSPGQMMDGYTF

j_call: TRBJ1-5
clone_size: once
d_call: TRBD1
v_call: TRBV29-1
cdr3_nt: TGCAGCGCTGTGGACAGGGTGGGTCAGCCCCAGCATTTT
cdr3_aa: CSAVDRVGQPQHF

j_call: TRBJ1-3
clone_size: NA
d_call: NA
v_call: TRBV7-2
cdr3_nt: TGTGCCAGCAGCTTAAAAGTGAGCTCTGGAAACACCATATATTTT
cdr3_aa: CASSLKVSSGNTIYF

j_call: TRBJ1-3
clone_size: once
d_call: NA
v_call: TRBV2
cdr3_nt: TGTGCCAGCAGTCGAAACAGGGAAACCATCATATATTTT
cdr3_aa: CASSRNRETIIYF

j_call: TRBJ2-5
clone_size: NA
d_call: TRBD2
v_call: TRBV5-8
cdr3_nt: TGTGCCAGCAGCTTGGGACTAGCGGGGAGTTGGGACCAGTACTTC
cdr3_aa: CASSLGLAGSWDQYF

j_call: TRBJ2-5
clone_size: NA
d_call: NA
v_call: TRBV7-9
cdr3_nt: TGTGCCAGCAGCTTACGGGGGGCGCAAGAGACCCAGTACTTC
cdr3_aa: CASSLRGAQETQYF

j_call: TRBJ1-4
clone_size: NA
d_call: NA
v_call: TRBV6-5
cdr3_nt: TGTGCCAGCAGGGCGCAGAGGAATGAAAAACTGTTTTTT
cdr3_aa: CASRAQRNEKLFF